The 11 T cell receptor beta chains below were found in one sample sequenced in a study of shared clonotypes between healthy human individuals (dated by TCRdb to the early 2020s). Library generation was performed with the immunoSEQ multiplex PCR assay. TCRdb retrieved this table from immuneACCESS and kept in-frame rearrangements only. Not all clones are present; in checked studies, unresolved V genes account for under half, and no reason is known for the remainder. The sample data list over 1.4 million clones, and approximately 96% of these were observed just once. The top ten clonotypes cover 1% to 1.5% of the sample. The sequenced material came from naive CD4+ T cells sorted from blood. The sample's cell subset or site label is to be understood as: CD45RA+ positively selected. The source of these receptors is a man younger than 45 in good health.

The chain combines TRBV27 with TRBJ2-7; D gene ambiguous. V was trimmed by 5 bases and J by 6 bases, leaving 11 bases between them. Germline assignment: CDR1 MNHEY and CDR2 SMNVEV (reference sequence). The CDR3 consists of 12 residues. CDR3 in amino acids: CASSPRIGEQYF. CDR3 coding DNA: TGTGCCAGCAGTCCACGAATCGGCGAGCAGTACTTC.

This chain links TRBV7-2 with TRBJ2-1; D unresolved. There are 14 residues in the CDR3. V lost 5 bases and J 4 bases, leaving 12 bases between the germline ends. The germline CDR1 and CDR2 sequences are SGHTA and FQGNSA. The CDR3 DNA is TGTGCCAGCAGCAGTTTGGGCGGATACAATGAGCAGTTCTTC. It encodes CASSSLGGYNEQFF.

This rearrangement joins TRBV2 to TRBJ2-7; 8 nucleotides match TRBD1. Trimming cost V 4 bases and J 7 bases; bases outside gene matches: 6. CDR1 is SNHLY, CDR2 FYNNEI, per germline. The CDR3 totals 13 residues. CDR3 loop: CASSVETGVEQYF. The DNA for the CDR3 is TGTGCCAGCAGTGTTGAGACAGGGGTTGAGCAGTACTTC. The full variable domain, completed using reference TRBV2 and TRBJ2-7, is EPEVTQTPSHQVTQMGQEVILRCVPISNHLYFYWYRQILGQKVEFLVSFYNNEISEKSEIFDDQFSVERPDGSNFTLKIRSTKLEDSAMYFCASSVETGVEQYFGPGTRLTVT.

The chain carries TRBV15 and TRBJ2-3; TRBD2 matches 10 bases. With V trimmed by 1 base and J by 2 bases, 6 bases remained unmatched. Per the germline V gene, CDR1 is LNHNV and CDR2 is YYDKDF (reference sequence). The CDR3 length is 17 residues. The CDR3: CATSRGASGGFTDTQYF. As DNA, the CDR3 is TGTGCCACCAGCAGAGGGGCTAGCGGGGGATTCACAGATACGCAGTATTTT.

This chain connects TRBV11-2 to TRBJ1-2; 9 nucleotides agree with TRBD1. CDR3 length: 18 residues. J was trimmed by 3 bases and V by 2 bases; bases with no gene match: 13. Germline V gene sequence: CDR1 SGHAT, CDR2 FQNNGV. The CDR3 protein is CASSLYLFGQGKDYGYTF. CDR3 DNA sequence: TGTGCCAGCAGCTTATATCTTTTCGGACAGGGGAAGGACTATGGCTACACCTTC.

This chain uses TRBV4-3 with TRBJ2-2; 8 bases line up with TRBD2. V lost 2 bases to trimming and J lost 7 bases; unmatched junction nucleotides: 3. There are 14 residues in the CDR3. CDR1 LGHNA and CDR2 YSLEER come from the germline V gene. DNA for the CDR3: TGCGCCAGCAGCCAATGGCGGGAGGTCGGGGAGCTGTTTTTT. Translation gives CASSQWREVGELFF.

V is TRBV28 and J is TRBJ1-5; no reliable D call. V dropped 6 bases and J dropped 7 bases, with 10 bases sitting between them. Germline CDR1 reads MDHEN; CDR2 reads SYDVKM. This CDR3 region has 12 residues. The CDR3 sequence: CASSQLRQPQHF. CDR3 sequence (DNA): TGTGCCAGCAGCCAACTTAGGCAGCCCCAGCATTTT.

The rearrangement uses TRBV5-1 and TRBJ1-5, with 8 bases lining up with TRBD1. With V trimmed by 0 bases and J by 5 bases, 7 bases remained unmatched. Germline V gene sequence: CDR1 SGHRS, CDR2 YFSETQ. CDR3 length equals 16 residues. Written as DNA, the CDR3 is TGCGCCAGCAGCTTGGGTCTGGACAGGGTTCATCAGCCCCAGCATTTT. This translates into CASSLGLDRVHQPQHF.

V is TRBV27 and J is TRBJ1-1; 8 bases agree with TRBD1. Germline loops: CDR1 MNHEY, CDR2 SMNVEV (reference sequence). The V gene end was trimmed by 6 bases and the J gene end by 0 bases; junction bases not matched to a gene: 12. The CDR3 sequence is 17 residues long. The CDR3 protein is CASSHQAAGGVNTEAFF. As DNA, the CDR3 is TGTGCCAGCAGCCATCAAGCCGCAGGGGGCGTGAACACTGAAGCTTTCTTT.

The chain employs TRBV9 and TRBJ2-1; 13 nucleotides line up with TRBD2. CDR1 and CDR2 from the germline V gene are SGDLS and YYNGEE. Losses at the gene ends were 3 bases for V and 4 bases for J; bases not matched to a gene: 22. The CDR3 runs to 22 residues. The CDR3 coding sequence is TGTGCCAGCAGCGAGGGGAGGGACCTGGGACTAGCGGGAATATACTTATACAATGAGCAGTTCTTC. It encodes CASSEGRDLGLAGIYLYNEQFF.

The V gene is TRBV6-6, the J gene TRBJ2-7; possibly TRBD1 for D (6 bases). Trimming took off 4 bases at V and 4 bases at J, with 14 bases between the two ends. The germline V gene encodes CDR1 MNHNY and CDR2 SVGAGI (reference sequence). The CDR3 is made up of 14 amino acids. The CDR3 loop reads CASSFRDKHYEQYF. The CDR3 DNA follows: TGTGCCAGCAGTTTCCGGGACAAGCATTACGAGCAGTACTTC.